These 32 T cell receptor beta chains came from one sample sequenced in a study of beta chain features in type 1 diabetes. As every portion of the isolated RNA was reverse transcribed, the sequencing read expressed TCRB transcripts. Libraries were prepared by immunoSEQ multiplex PCR; TCRdb keeps only in-frame clonotypes and omits some of them. The data hold hundreds of thousands of clones, with approximately 12% observed a single time. Sequencing used naive CD4+ T cells from blood. All receptors come from a man younger than 35 in good health.

The chain is built from TRBV5-4 and TRBJ2-1; tentative D call: TRBD2 (7 bases). V lost 6 bases to trimming and J lost 4 bases, with 23 bases between them. CDR3 size: 17 residues. The germline V gene has CDR1 SGHNT and CDR2 YYREEE (reference sequence). This CDR3 is CASIPKGGGRIYNEQFF. In DNA, the CDR3 is TGTGCCAGCATCCCTAAAGGGGGGGGACGGATATACAATGAGCAGTTCTTC.

The chain recombines TRBV5-1 with TRBJ2-2; 8 nucleotides align to TRBD1. This CDR3 comprises 17 residues. Germline V gives CDR1 SGHRS, CDR2 YFSETQ. The V gene end was trimmed by 4 bases and the J gene end by 3 bases; junction bases not matched to a gene: 11. CDR3: CASSLKLTGVDTGELFF. CDR3 in DNA: TGCGCCAGCAGCCTCAAACTGACAGGGGTGGACACCGGGGAGCTGTTTTTT.

This clone showed up just a few times. J is TRBJ2-7 and V is TRBV5-1; TRBD2 might be the D (6 bases). Germline assignment: CDR1 SGHRS and CDR2 YFSETQ. V gave up 3 bases and J gave up 1 base, with 11 bases separating them. The CDR3 contains 14 residues. Written as DNA, the CDR3 is TGCGCCAGCAGCTCTTGGACTAATTCCTACGAGCAGTACTTC. It translates to CASSSWTNSYEQYF.

This chain uses TRBV7-2 with TRBJ1-3; 7 nucleotides agree with TRBD1. Trimming removed 4 bases from V and 3 bases from J; junction bases left unmatched: 6. The length of the CDR3 is 15 residues. Germline CDR1 and CDR2: SGHTA and FQGNSA. CDR3 bases: TGTGCCAGCAGCTCCGACAGGGCGGGTGGAAACACCATATATTTT. Translated: CASSSDRAGGNTIYF.

In its sample, this clone was seen many times. The chain recombines TRBV15 with TRBJ2-3; no clear D gene. The CDR3 contains 12 residues. Germline CDR1 reads LNHNV; CDR2 reads YYDKDF (reference sequence). V lost 0 bases and J 9 bases, leaving 7 bases between the germline ends. DNA of the CDR3: TGTGCCACCAGCAGAGATCCGGAGACGCAGTATTTT. Protein sequence: CATSRDPETQYF.

Concerning this clone itself: The sample has other DNA sequences that encode this CDR3 too. This chain connects TRBV30 to TRBJ1-5, with D possibly TRBD1 on 6 matching bases. V shed 1 base and J shed 2 bases, with 6 bases lying between them. The CDR3 is 13 amino acids. Germline V gives CDR1 GTSNPN, CDR2 SVGIG (reference sequence). The CDR3 sequence is CAWSDRGNQPQHF. For the CDR3, the DNA is TGTGCCTGGAGTGACAGGGGCAATCAGCCCCAGCATTTT.

This clone was found a few times. The chain recombines TRBV4-1 with TRBJ2-1, with D uncertain. The germline gives CDR1 MGHRA, CDR2 YSYEKL. The CDR3 length is 16 residues. With 1 base removed from V and 5 bases from J, the gap between germline ends came to 15 bases. The CDR3, as DNA: TGCGCCAGCAGCCAAGTGTGGGCCCGCGAAAACAATGAGCAGTTCTTC. It is translated as CASSQVWARENNEQFF.

This clone was counted between two and nine times. The V and J genes are TRBV5-1 and TRBJ1-1; D gene ambiguous. CDR3 size: 14 residues. Trimming stripped 0 bases from V and 4 bases from J, with 10 bases between. Germline V gene lookup returns CDR1 SGHRS and CDR2 YFSETQ. CDR3 nucleotides: TGCGCCAGCAGCTTGGGAGGGTATGGCACTGAAGCTTTCTTT. It yields the protein CASSLGGYGTEAFF.

This clone occurred a few times. The chain joins TRBV7-8 to TRBJ2-1; TRBD2 matches at 13 bases. Germline-derived CDR1 and CDR2 are SGHVS and FQNEAQ. The CDR3 is made up of 16 amino acids. With 5 bases clipped from V and 3 bases from J, the junction kept 4 bases outside the gene matches. CDR3 protein: CASSPRLAGGYNEQFF. In DNA, the CDR3 is TGTGCCAGCAGCCCTCGACTAGCGGGGGGCTACAATGAGCAGTTCTTC.

This clone was observed a few times. This rearrangement joins TRBV2 to TRBJ1-6; 9 bases fit TRBD1. Germline CDR1 SNHLY, CDR2 FYNNEI. With 6 bases clipped from V and 6 bases from J, the junction kept 6 bases outside the gene matches. The CDR3 runs to 15 residues. The CDR3 loop is CASRGETGGNSPLHF. The CDR3 region has the DNA TGTGCCAGCAGAGGAGAGACAGGGGGTAATTCACCCCTCCACTTT. Looking up the rest from reference TRBV2 and TRBJ1-6 gives the full variable domain: EPEVTQTPSHQVTQMGQEVILRCVPISNHLYFYWYRQILGQKVEFLVSFYNNEISEKSEIFDDQFSVERPDGSNFTLKIRSTKLEDSAMYFCASRGETGGNSPLHFGNGTRLTVT.

The chain joins TRBV11-2 to TRBJ2-3; D is possibly TRBD2 (5 bases). Germline V lookup: CDR1 SGHAT, CDR2 FQNNGV. The ends were cut back, 3 bases at V and 2 bases at J, with 9 bases in the middle. The CDR3 is made up of 14 amino acids. CDR3: CASSFSGSTDTQYF. The CDR3 DNA reads as TGTGCCAGCAGCTTTTCGGGATCCACAGATACGCAGTATTTT.

This clone was observed a handful of times. V is TRBV2 and J is TRBJ2-1; 10 nucleotides agree with TRBD2. Trimming cost V 7 bases and J 9 bases; bases outside gene matches: 6. Germline CDR1 and CDR2: SNHLY and FYNNEI. CDR3 length: 13 amino acids. The CDR3 sequence is CASIKREGREQFF. CDR3 DNA: TGTGCCAGCATCAAGCGGGAGGGACGTGAGCAGTTCTTC.

In this sample, this clone turned up a few times. The chain is built from TRBV7-9 and TRBJ2-7; TRBD2 aligns across 12 bases. The CDR3 loop spans 17 amino acids. V shed 5 bases and J 2 bases; nucleotides not matched to a gene: 10. Per germline, CDR1 SEHNR and CDR2 FQNEAQ (reference sequence). The CDR3 protein is CASSPSLWTSGTYEQYF. The CDR3 DNA is TGTGCCAGCAGCCCTAGCCTGTGGACTAGCGGGACCTACGAGCAGTACTTC.

This rearrangement joins TRBV4-1 to TRBJ2-1; TRBD2 matches 9 bases. Germline assignment: CDR1 MGHRA and CDR2 YSYEKL. This CDR3 is built from 16 residues. With 1 base clipped from V and 4 bases from J, the junction kept 5 bases outside the gene matches. The CDR3 is CASSQALRGGYNEQFF. The CDR3 bases are TGCGCCAGCAGCCAAGCCCTGCGGGGGGGTTACAATGAGCAGTTCTTC.

The genes are TRBV6-4 and TRBJ2-3, with D hard to call. Germline loops: CDR1 MRHNA, CDR2 SNTAGT. V dropped 0 bases and J dropped 0 bases, with 7 bases sitting between them. The CDR3 is made up of 15 amino acids. As DNA, the CDR3 is TGTGCCAGCAGTGACTCCGCTACTAGCACAGATACGCAGTATTTT. The encoded protein is CASSDSATSTDTQYF.

This clone turned up a few times. The chain recombines TRBV11-3 with TRBJ2-2; possibly TRBD2 for D (6 bases). Germline V CDR1 and CDR2: SGHNT, YENEEA. The CDR3 runs 12 residues. Trimming shortened V by 5 bases and J by 7 bases, and 8 bases separated the two germline ends. CDR3 nucleotide sequence: TGTGCCAGCAGCGCGGGAAGCGGGGAGCTGTTTTTT. Translated, it gives CASSAGSGELFF. Using reference TRBV11-3 and TRBJ2-2 for the parts outside the CDR3, the full variable domain is EAGVVQSPRYKIIEKKQPVAFWCNPISGHNTLYWYLQNLGQGPELLIRYENEEAVDDSQLPKDRFSAERLKGVDSTLKIQPAELGDSAVYLCASSAGSGELFFGEGSRLTVL.

The chain uses TRBV30 and TRBJ1-3; unclear D gene. Between the trimmed V and J ends, which lost 0 bases and 4 bases, there was a span of 7 bases. Looked up from germline, CDR1 is GTSNPN and CDR2 is SVGIG (reference sequence). The CDR3 runs to 13 residues. CDR3 amino acids: CAWSVLPGNTIYF. The CDR3 DNA is TGTGCCTGGAGTGTACTCCCCGGAAACACCATATATTTT. Full variable domain (remainder filled in from reference TRBV30 and TRBJ1-3): SQTIHQWPATLVQPVGSPLSLECTVEGTSNPNLYWYRQAAGRGLQLLFYSVGIGQISSEVPQNLSASRPQDRQFILSSKKLLLSDSGFYLCAWSVLPGNTIYFGEGSWLTVV.

The sample holds a few counts of this clone. Within the sample, other DNA sequences also encode this same CDR3. The V call is TRBV7-2, the J call TRBJ1-5; D not resolved. V was clipped by 5 bases and J by 7 bases, with 12 bases between them. The CDR3 runs 13 residues. Germline V CDR1 and CDR2: SGHTA, FQGNSA. The CDR3 loop reads CASSPRGGQPQHF. The CDR3 nucleotides read TGTGCCAGCAGCCCAAGAGGCGGACAGCCCCAGCATTTT.

The table lists this clone with a few counts. The chain carries TRBV6-6 and TRBJ2-7; D may be TRBD1 (6 bases). The V end was cut by 0 bases, the J end by 3 bases, with 15 bases between. Germline values: CDR1 MNHNY, CDR2 SVGAGI (reference sequence). The CDR3 is 16 residues long. CDR3 nucleotide sequence: TGTGCCAGCAGTTACTCGAATGGAGGCAGGGGCTACGAGCAGTACTTC. It yields the protein CASSYSNGGRGYEQYF.

This clone was seen more than once but under ten times. The chain carries TRBV6-6 and TRBJ2-7; 7 bases line up with TRBD2. The V gene's germline CDR1 is MNHNY and CDR2 SVGAGI (reference sequence). The CDR3 is made up of 13 amino acids. The ends lost 6 bases at V and 2 bases at J; junction bases unmatched: 4. The CDR3 region has the DNA TGTGCCAGCAGCCACGGACTAGCCTACGAGCAGTACTTC. Amino acid sequence: CASSHGLAYEQYF.

This clone appeared a single time. The V call is TRBV2, the J call TRBJ2-1; 8 positions agree with TRBD2. Germline trimming cut 1 base from V and 9 bases from J; bases unmatched to any gene: 20. The CDR3 has 19 amino acids. Germline V gene data show CDR1 as SNHLY and CDR2 as FYNNEI. In DNA, the CDR3 is TGTGCCAGCAGTGAAGACAGTGGTGCTAGCGGGTGGGCCTTAGGTGAGCAGTTCTTC. Residues: CASSEDSGASGWALGEQFF.

This clone was observed a few times. The chain recombines TRBV28 with TRBJ2-7; D is unresolved. CDR3 length: 13 amino acids. With 11 bases removed from V and 0 bases from J, the gap between germline ends came to 14 bases. Germline values: CDR1 MDHEN, CDR2 SYDVKM. The CDR3 nucleotides are TGTGCCTCCGCGGTAGGCTCCTCCTACGAGCAGTACTTC. This encodes CASAVGSSYEQYF.

This rearrangement joins TRBV7-2 to TRBJ2-2; TRBD1 matches 7 bases. After removal of 1 base from V and 0 bases from J, the junction contained 2 bases not matched to a gene. From germline, CDR1 is SGHTA and CDR2 FQGNSA. CDR3 length equals 16 residues. In nucleotides, the CDR3 is TGTGCCAGCAGCTTAGGGACAGGACCGAACACCGGGGAGCTGTTTTTT. Amino acids: CASSLGTGPNTGELFF.

V and J are TRBV7-2 and TRBJ2-2; 11 nucleotides match TRBD2. Trimming cost V 10 bases and J 6 bases; bases outside gene matches: 13. This CDR3 has 16 residues. The germline CDR1 and CDR2 sequences are SGHTA and FQGNSA. The CDR3 sequence: CATRLAGFEGSGELFF. Here the CDR3 DNA reads TGTGCCACCCGACTAGCGGGATTCGAAGGGTCCGGGGAGCTGTTTTTT.

This clone has only a few counts. V is TRBV9 and J is TRBJ2-6; weak D call: TRBD1 (5 bases). CDR3 length: 17 residues. V was clipped by 3 bases and J by 4 bases, with 17 bases between them. Germline V CDR1 and CDR2: SGDLS, YYNGEE. CDR3 DNA: TGTGCCAGCAGCGCGGACCTCAGGGTCTACGGGGCCAACGTCCTGACTTTC. Protein sequence: CASSADLRVYGANVLTF.

The V call is TRBV5-4, the J call TRBJ2-1; D unclear. The CDR3 sequence is 13 residues long. CDR1 and CDR2 (germline): SGHNT, YYREEE (reference sequence). Trimming removed 0 bases from V and 9 bases from J, with 10 bases in between. This chain's CDR3 is CASSLAFSGEQFF. For the CDR3, the DNA is TGTGCCAGCAGCTTGGCCTTTTCGGGTGAGCAGTTCTTC.

The sample holds a few counts of this clone. V gene TRBV1 combines with J gene TRBJ2-6; TRBD2 is the table's D call, not checked against the DNA. TRBV1 is a pseudogene locus. CDR3 length: 15 residues. The CDR3: CTSHPGGPGANVLTF. CDR3 coding DNA: TGCACCAGCCACCCGGGGGGGCCTGGGGCCAACGTCCTGACTTTC.

V is TRBV6-5 and J is TRBJ2-3; 8 bases are a match to TRBD1. Trimming at V came to 6 bases and at J to 4 bases, leaving 6 bases not matched to a gene. The germline gives CDR1 MNHEY, CDR2 SVGAGI. The CDR3 is 14 residues long. The CDR3 coding sequence is TGTGCCAGCAGGCGCCGGACAGGGTCAGATACGCAGTATTTT. Translated, it gives CASRRRTGSDTQYF.

CDR3 nucleotides: TGCGCCAGCAGCCAGGGTAAGGGGAACTACGAGCAGTACTTC. Translated, it gives CASSQGKGNYEQYF. The rearrangement joins TRBV4-3 to TRBJ2-7; perhaps TRBD1 as D (5 bases). This CDR3 contains 14 residues. The germline V and J ends were trimmed by 3 bases and 3 bases, with 12 bases remaining between them. Germline V lookup: CDR1 LGHNA, CDR2 YSLEER.

The sample holds a few counts of this clone. The V and J genes are TRBV6-5 and TRBJ2-2, with 8 bases matching TRBD2. Trimming removed 4 bases from V and 6 bases from J; junction bases left unmatched: 7. CDR3 length equals 15 residues. Germline V gene lookup returns CDR1 MNHEY and CDR2 SVGAGI. The CDR3, as DNA: TGTGCCAGCAGTTCCGGGACTAGTATGGCCGGGGAGCTGTTTTTT. Translation gives CASSSGTSMAGELFF.

The sample holds a few counts of this clone. CDR3 sequence reads: CASSLVGARRETQYF. DNA for the CDR3: TGTGCCAGCAGCTTAGTGGGAGCACGTCGAGAGACCCAGTACTTC. The V call is TRBV7-2, the J call TRBJ2-5; a weak D match, TRBD2 (5 bases). V lost 1 base and J 4 bases, leaving 13 bases between the germline ends. Germline V CDR1 and CDR2: SGHTA, FQGNSA. This CDR3 comprises 15 residues. Together with reference TRBV7-2 and TRBJ2-5, the CDR3 gives the full variable domain: GAGVSQSPSNKVTEKGKDVELRCDPISGHTALYWYRQSLGQGLEFLIYFQGNSAPDKSGLPSDRFSAERTGGSVSTLTIQRTQQEDSAVYLCASSLVGARRETQYFGPGTRLLVL.

The chain links TRBV7-8 to TRBJ1-5; D not resolved. Trimming left V 5 bases short and J 0 bases short, with 8 bases between. The CDR3 consists of 14 residues. Germline loops: CDR1 SGHVS, CDR2 FQNEAQ. The CDR3 loop is CASSQRFSNQPQHF. CDR3 nucleotides: TGTGCCAGCAGCCAGAGGTTTAGCAATCAGCCCCAGCATTTT.